A selection of T cell receptor beta chains follows, all from one sample in a study of T-cell reconstitution after alpha-beta-depleted transplantation in children. TCRdb processed the PCR reads anew with MiXCR; each CDR3 protein has one entry. The sample has about 440,000 distinct CDR3 sequences; approximately 41% are singletons. Sequencing was performed on PBMCs, taken before TCRalphabeta/CD19-depleted stem cell transplant. These receptors all come from a girl aged 2 to 10 with aplastic anemia, due to receive a stem cell transplant. The CDR3 runs from the conserved cysteine through the conserved F or W. The order of the fields is D gene, clone size, V gene, J gene, CDR3 length, CDR3 DNA, CDR3 protein. A D gene is named only where the DNA matches it firmly. Size is stated for part of the rows, as once, few or many counts, or as a class when the clone is expanded.

>NA|NA|TRBV6-1|TRBJ2-7|13
TGTGCCAGCAGTCAGCGGAAATTCTACGAGCAGTACTTC
CASSQRKFYEQYF
>TRBD1|many|TRBV11-2|TRBJ1-6|14
TGTGCCAGCAGCCTACAGGGGGCAAGTTCACCCCTCCACTTT
CASSLQGASSPLHF
>NA|few|TRBV13|TRBJ2-7|16
TGTGCCAGCAGCTCACCGGGACGCCTTAACTCCTACGAGCAGTACTTC
CASSSPGRLNSYEQYF
>TRBD2|NA|TRBV2|TRBJ2-2|18
TGTGCCAGCAGTGCCGGGACTAGCGGCCCCCTTCTCACCGGGGAGCTGTTTTTT
CASSAGTSGPLLTGELFF
>NA|few|TRBV20-1|TRBJ1-1|13
TGCAGTGCTAGTGAAAACAGGGATACTGAAGCTTTCTTT
CSASENRDTEAFF
>NA|many|TRBV14|TRBJ1-1|13
TGTGCCAGCAGCCGATGGGCGGGGTCCGAAGCTTTCTTT
CASSRWAGSEAFF
>TRBD2|NA|TRBV7-9|TRBJ2-5|14
TGTGCCAGCAGCTTAGTCGGCGGGGGGGAGACCCAGTACTTC
CASSLVGGGETQYF
>NA|NA|TRBV5-1|TRBJ2-1|15
TGCGCCAGCAGCTCCACAGGGACACCCTACAATGAGCAGTTCTTC
CASSSTGTPYNEQFF
>NA|NA|TRBV6-1|TRBJ1-2|15
TGTGCCAGCAGTGAATTTACGGGACCTAACTATGGCTACACCTTC
CASSEFTGPNYGYTF
>NA|NA|TRBV20-1|TRBJ2-7|11
TGCAGTGCTAGTGACGGCCACGAGCAGTACTTC
CSASDGHEQYF
>TRBD1|once|TRBV30|TRBJ2-7|12
TGTGCCTATAGACGGGACAGCTACGAGCAGTACTTC
CAYRRDSYEQYF
>NA|few|TRBV12-3/TRBV12-4|TRBJ1-2|12
TGTGCCAGCACCTACATAGGTGGTGGCTACACCTTC
CASTYIGGGYTF
>TRBD2|many|TRBV2|TRBJ2-5|17
TGTGCCAGCAGTGAATGGCTAGCGGGAGGGGAGGCAGAGACCCAGTACTTC
CASSEWLAGGEAETQYF
>TRBD1|NA|TRBV18|TRBJ1-1|14
TGTGCCAGCTCCCAGAACAGGGGAAGCACTGAAGCTTTCTTT
CASSQNRGSTEAFF
>TRBD2|NA|TRBV20-1|TRBJ2-7|14
TGCAGTGCCCCCCTAGCGGGGATCTCCTACGAGCAGTACTTC
CSAPLAGISYEQYF
>TRBD2|NA|TRBV20-1|TRBJ2-1|14
TGCAGTGCTAGTGACCTAGCGGCTTACAATGAGCAGTTCTTC
CSASDLAAYNEQFF
>TRBD1|few|TRBV5-1|TRBJ1-5|13
TGCGCCAGCAGCCCAACAGGGGGCGAGCCCCAGCATTTT
CASSPTGGEPQHF
>TRBD2|NA|TRBV29-1|TRBJ2-7|13
TGCAGCGTTGAAGATGGAAGCGGGAGCGAGCAGTACTTC
CSVEDGSGSEQYF
>TRBD1|NA|TRBV12-3/TRBV12-4|TRBJ2-5|13
TGTGCCAGCGCGGACAGGAATAAAGAGACCCAGTACTTC
CASADRNKETQYF
>TRBD1|NA|TRBV29-1|TRBJ2-7|14
TGCAGCGTCGGGAAGACAGGGCTCTCCTACGAGCAGTACTTC
CSVGKTGLSYEQYF
>NA|NA|TRBV5-1|TRBJ2-5|16
TGCGCCAGCAGCTTGGTATCCAGGTTCCTGGGGGAGACCCAGTACTTC
CASSLVSRFLGETQYF
>TRBD1|NA|TRBV7-8|TRBJ2-1|16
TGTGCCAGCGGCCGCCGGGACAGCCGTTCCTACAATGAGCAGTTCTTC
CASGRRDSRSYNEQFF
>TRBD2|NA|TRBV20-1|TRBJ2-7|16
TGCAGTGCTAGATCACGGACTAGCGGGGGCCCCTACGAGCAGTACTTC
CSARSRTSGGPYEQYF
>TRBD1|many|TRBV6-1|TRBJ2-1|15
TGTGCCAGCAGTGCCGGGACAGGGGCCTACAATGAGCAGTTCTTC
CASSAGTGAYNEQFF
>NA|many|TRBV20-1|TRBJ2-1|12
TGCAGTGTTAAGACTCATTACAATGAGCAGTTCTTC
CSVKTHYNEQFF
>NA|NA|TRBV7-3|TRBJ2-1|16
TGTGCCAGCAGCCCAACTGGGGGGGCAGGAGTCAATGAGCAGTTCTTC
CASSPTGGAGVNEQFF
>TRBD2|many|TRBV20-1|TRBJ2-2|14
TGCAGTGCTAGAGTGGGCGGGGGCACCGGGGAGCTGTTTTTT
CSARVGGGTGELFF
>NA|many|TRBV12-3/TRBV12-4|TRBJ2-2|13
TGTGCCAGCACCCTAGGGGATTTCGGGGAGCTGTTTTTT
CASTLGDFGELFF
>TRBD1|NA|TRBV7-9|TRBJ2-1|14
TGTGCCAGCAGCCCACGCAGCTCAGGGGGTGAGCAGTTCTTC
CASSPRSSGGEQFF
>NA|few|TRBV5-4|TRBJ2-1|15
TGTGCCAGCAGCTTGGCCGCGGTGTCCTACAATGAGCAGTTCTTC
CASSLAAVSYNEQFF
>NA|many|TRBV9|TRBJ2-3|13
TGTGCCAGCAGCGTACACGGGACAGATACGCAGTATTTT
CASSVHGTDTQYF
>TRBD2|NA|TRBV25-1|TRBJ2-3|17
TGTGCCAGCAGCCCCGGACTAGCGGGAGCTTTCCCAGATACGCAGTATTTT
CASSPGLAGAFPDTQYF
>NA|many|TRBV7-3|TRBJ1-1|16
TGTGCCAGCAGCATAAACCGGGCCCCGAGGGGCACTGAAGCTTTCTTT
CASSINRAPRGTEAFF
>NA|many|TRBV4-1|TRBJ2-3|15
TGCGCCAGCAGCTCTGGTCAGCGAGGGACAGATACGCAGTATTTT
CASSSGQRGTDTQYF
>NA|many|TRBV19|TRBJ2-1|14
TGTGCCAGTAGTATGCGGGTGGTGCTCAATGAGCAGTTCTTC
CASSMRVVLNEQFF
>NA|few|TRBV7-9|TRBJ2-5|17
TGTGCCAGCAGTCTCGGGAGGACAGGGCATCGGGGAGAGACCCAGTACTTC
CASSLGRTGHRGETQYF
>TRBD1|NA|TRBV20-1|TRBJ2-3|14
TGCAGTGCTAGAGAACAGGGGGGAACAGATACGCAGTATTTT
CSAREQGGTDTQYF
>NA|NA|TRBV18|TRBJ2-1|17
TGTGCCAGCTCACCAAATTTGGGCTATTCGGCGGGCAATGAGCAGTTCTTC
CASSPNLGYSAGNEQFF
>NA|few|TRBV5-5|TRBJ1-5|16
TGTGCCAGCAGCTTGGGACAAGGCGGCCGCAATCAGCCCCAGCATTTT
CASSLGQGGRNQPQHF
>TRBD2|NA|TRBV4-1|TRBJ2-3|16
TGCGCCAGCAGCCAAGACGGGGGGGCCCGCACAGATACGCAGTATTTT
CASSQDGGARTDTQYF
>NA|NA|TRBV7-3|TRBJ2-2|15
TGTGCCAGCAGCTTCTCAGAGACAGGCACCGGGGAGCTGTTTTTT
CASSFSETGTGELFF
>NA|many|TRBV27|TRBJ2-3|15
TGTGCCAGCAGTTTAACTAGCTCAGGGTTATATACGCAGTATTTT
CASSLTSSGLYTQYF
>NA|NA|TRBV7-8|TRBJ2-2|14
TGTGCCAGCAGCTTACCCCTGGGCACCGGGGAGCTGTTTTTT
CASSLPLGTGELFF